The 5 T cell receptor beta chains in this list originate from one sample, sequenced in a study of neurological immune-mediated disorders (dated by TCRdb to the late 2010s). The time point label here, explained by the study, means: longitudinal time-point 1 (baseline). Library method: 5' RACE. The instrument was an Illumina HiSeq 2500. In-frame beta chains were kept once TCRdb had trimmed the public reads at Q25 with fastp and called clones with MiXCR. Each entry merges the rows of one CDR3 protein and shows their most common DNA and genes. In all, the sample holds over 55,000 distinct CDR3 sequences, and roughly 10% of those were seen once. The top ten hold roughly 9% of the sample. The specimen sequenced was PBMCs. The receptors stem from a young man in good health.

This clonotype came up many times. CDR3 sequence: CASSNPVTRSNYEQYF. CDR3 nucleotides: TGTGCCAGCAGTAACCCGGTAACCCGTTCGAATTACGAGCAGTACTTC. This chain connects TRBV6-6 to TRBJ2-7; no clear D gene. The germline CDR1 and CDR2 sequences are MNHNY and SVGAGI (reference sequence). This CDR3 region has 16 residues. Trimming shortened V by 5 bases and J by 4 bases, and 21 bases separated the two germline ends.

This clonotype was observed at least ten times. The chain is built from TRBV12-3 or TRBV12-4 and TRBJ2-6; D unresolved. V lost 6 bases, J lost 2 bases, and 11 bases lay in between. The CDR3 is 15 amino acids. The CDR3 sequence: CASRRTGTGANVLTF. Written as DNA, the CDR3 is TGTGCCAGCAGGCGTACTGGGACTGGGGCCAACGTCCTGACTTTC.

This clonotype has ten or more counts. The chain uses TRBV28 and TRBJ1-6; TRBD1 aligns across 7 bases. J lost 0 bases, V lost 5 bases, and 10 bases had no gene match. The CDR3 is 18 amino acids. Germline CDR1 MDHEN, CDR2 SYDVKM. The CDR3 bases are TGTGCCAGCAGTCCTCCGGGACAGCTACTCTCCTATAATTCACCCCTCCACTTT. It specifies CASSPPGQLLSYNSPLHF. The variable domain in full, completed from reference TRBV28 and TRBJ1-6, reads DVKVTQSSRYLVKRTGEKVFLECVQDMDHENMFWYRQDPGLGLRLIYFSYDVKMKEKGDIPEGYSVSREKKERFSLILESASTNQTSMYLCASSPPGQLLSYNSPLHFGNGTRLTVT.

This clonotype was observed at least ten times. The chain couples TRBV9 to TRBJ2-1, with TRBD2 as a possible D gene (5 bases). Trimming took off 4 bases at V and 6 bases at J, with 14 bases between the two ends. This CDR3 contains 14 residues. Per the germline V gene, CDR1 is SGDLS and CDR2 is YYNGEE. DNA for the CDR3: TGTGCCAGCAGCCCCCACGGGGAAAGCAATGAGCAGTTCTTC. Protein product: CASSPHGESNEQFF.

This clonotype occurred many times. This chain links TRBV27 with TRBJ2-1; 9 nucleotides align to TRBD1. The J segment lost 9 bases and the V segment lost 7 bases, leaving 13 bases of the junction unmatched. The germline V gene encodes CDR1 MNHEY and CDR2 SMNVEV (reference sequence). The CDR3 extends over 15 amino acids. The CDR3 DNA reads as TGTGCCAGCATCCCTGGGACAGGGATTTCCGGTGAGCAGTTCTTC. It codes for CASIPGTGISGEQFF.